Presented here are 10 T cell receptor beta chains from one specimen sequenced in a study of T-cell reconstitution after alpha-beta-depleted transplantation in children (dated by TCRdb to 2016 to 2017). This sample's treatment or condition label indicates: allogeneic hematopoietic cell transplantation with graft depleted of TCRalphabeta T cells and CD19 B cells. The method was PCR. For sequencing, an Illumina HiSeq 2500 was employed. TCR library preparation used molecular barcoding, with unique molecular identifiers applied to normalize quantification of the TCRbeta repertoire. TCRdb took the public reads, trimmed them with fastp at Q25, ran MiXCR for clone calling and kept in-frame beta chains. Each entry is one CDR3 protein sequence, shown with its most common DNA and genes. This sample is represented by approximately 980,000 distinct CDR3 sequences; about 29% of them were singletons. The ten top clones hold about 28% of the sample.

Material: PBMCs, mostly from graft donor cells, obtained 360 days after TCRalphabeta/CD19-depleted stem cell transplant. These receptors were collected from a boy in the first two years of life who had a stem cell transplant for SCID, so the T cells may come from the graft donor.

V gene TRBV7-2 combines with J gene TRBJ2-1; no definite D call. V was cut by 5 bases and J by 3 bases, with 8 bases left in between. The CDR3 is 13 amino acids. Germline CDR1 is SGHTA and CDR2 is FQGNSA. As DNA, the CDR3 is TGTGCCAGCAGCCCGCTGTACTACAATGAGCAGTTCTTC. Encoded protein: CASSPLYYNEQFF.

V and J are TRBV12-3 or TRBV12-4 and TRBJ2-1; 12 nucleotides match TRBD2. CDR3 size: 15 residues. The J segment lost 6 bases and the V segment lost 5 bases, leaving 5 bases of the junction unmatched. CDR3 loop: CASSRTSGVGNEQFF. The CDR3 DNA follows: TGTGCCAGCAGTCGGACTAGCGGGGTCGGCAATGAGCAGTTCTTC.

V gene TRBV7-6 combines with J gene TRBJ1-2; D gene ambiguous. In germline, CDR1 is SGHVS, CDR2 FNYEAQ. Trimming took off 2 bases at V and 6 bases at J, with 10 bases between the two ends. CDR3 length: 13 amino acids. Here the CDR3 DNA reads TGTGCCAGCAGCTTATGGGGAACGGATGGCTACACCTTC. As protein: CASSLWGTDGYTF. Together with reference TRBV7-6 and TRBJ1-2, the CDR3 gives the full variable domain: GAGVSQSPRYKVTKRGQDVALRCDPISGHVSLYWYRQALGQGPEFLTYFNYEAQQDKSGLPNDRFSAERPEGSISTLTIQRTEQRDSAMYRCASSLWGTDGYTFGSGTRLTVV.

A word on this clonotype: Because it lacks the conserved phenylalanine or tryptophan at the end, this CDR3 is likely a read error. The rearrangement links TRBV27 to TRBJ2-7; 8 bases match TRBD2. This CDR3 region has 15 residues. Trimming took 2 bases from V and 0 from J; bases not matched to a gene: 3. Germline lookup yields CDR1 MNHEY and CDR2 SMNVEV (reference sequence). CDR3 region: CASSLAGGPSYEQYY. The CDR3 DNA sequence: TGTGCCAGCAGTTTAGCGGGGGGCCCCTCCTACGAGCAGTACTAC.

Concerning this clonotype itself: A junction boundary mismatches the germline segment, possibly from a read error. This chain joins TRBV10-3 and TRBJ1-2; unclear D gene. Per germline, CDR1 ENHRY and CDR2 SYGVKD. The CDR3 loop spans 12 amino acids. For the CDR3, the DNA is TGTGCCATCAATGAGAATAACTATGGCTACACCTTC. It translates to CAINENNYGYTF.

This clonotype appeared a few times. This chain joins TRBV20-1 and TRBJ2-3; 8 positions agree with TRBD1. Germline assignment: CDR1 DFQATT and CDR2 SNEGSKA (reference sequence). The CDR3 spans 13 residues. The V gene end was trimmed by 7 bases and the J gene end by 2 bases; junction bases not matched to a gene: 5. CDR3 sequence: CSGPGQATDTQYF. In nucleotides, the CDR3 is TGCAGTGGCCCGGGACAGGCCACAGATACGCAGTATTTT.

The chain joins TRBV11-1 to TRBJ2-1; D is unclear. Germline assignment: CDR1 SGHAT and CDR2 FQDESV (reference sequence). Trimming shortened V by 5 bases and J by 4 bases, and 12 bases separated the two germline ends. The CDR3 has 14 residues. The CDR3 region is CASSPRVRYNEQFF. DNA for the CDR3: TGTGCCAGCAGCCCCCGAGTAAGATACAATGAGCAGTTCTTC.

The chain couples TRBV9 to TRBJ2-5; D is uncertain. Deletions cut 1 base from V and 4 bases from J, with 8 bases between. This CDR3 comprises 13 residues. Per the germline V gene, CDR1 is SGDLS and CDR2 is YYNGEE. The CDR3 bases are TGTGCCAGCAGCGTATTGAGTGGAGAGACCCAGTACTTC. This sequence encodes CASSVLSGETQYF.

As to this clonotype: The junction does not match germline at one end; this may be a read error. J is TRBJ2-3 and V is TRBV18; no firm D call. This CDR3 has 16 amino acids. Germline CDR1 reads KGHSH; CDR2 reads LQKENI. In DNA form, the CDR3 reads TGTGCCAGCTCATCACCTCGGCCGTCTAGCACAGATACGCAGTATTTT. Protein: CASSSPRPSSTDTQYF. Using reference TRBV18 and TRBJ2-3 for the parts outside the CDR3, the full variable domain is NAGVMQNPRHLVRRRGQEARLRCSPMKGHSHVYWYRQLPEEGLKFMVYLQKENIIDESGMPKERFSAEFPKEGPSILRIQQVVRGDSAAYFCASSSPRPSSTDTQYFGPGTRLTVL.

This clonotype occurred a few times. The CDR3, as DNA: TGTGCCAGCAGCCCCATCGACCGGGAGCTGTTTTTT. Encoded protein: CASSPIDRELFF. The V and J genes are TRBV7-9 and TRBJ2-2; no firm D call. V shed 5 bases and J shed 9 bases, with 10 bases lying between them. There are 12 residues in the CDR3. Germline CDR1 reads SEHNR; CDR2 reads FQNEAQ (reference sequence).